These 28 T cell receptor beta chains came from one sample sequenced in a study of cytomegalovirus exposure and HLA in healthy donors. The PCR used 60 Vbeta and 13 Jbeta primers. Assay used: immunoSEQ multiplex PCR; TCRdb lists only in-frame clones, some missing. The table has around 110,000 clones, less than 80% seen once. Material for sequencing was PBMCs. These receptors originate from a man aged 60 to 69 in good health and CMV-seronegative.

CDR3 region: CASSSGLAGRTGELFF. CDR3 nucleotides: TGTGCCAGCAGTTCCGGACTAGCGGGGCGAACCGGGGAGCTGTTTTTT. The chain couples TRBV6-5 to TRBJ2-2; 12 positions agree with TRBD2. The germline V gene encodes CDR1 MNHEY and CDR2 SVGAGI. This CDR3 is 16 amino acids long. Trimming cost V 4 bases and J 5 bases; bases outside gene matches: 5.

This clone was counted between two and nine times. The rearrangement joins TRBV5-1 to TRBJ1-5, with a weak D call TRBD1 (5 bases). V lost 2 bases and J lost 7, with 22 bases in between. CDR1 SGHRS and CDR2 YFSETQ come from the germline V gene. The CDR3 totals 17 residues. This chain's CDR3 is CASSLQPRDSGGQPQHF. The CDR3 DNA reads as TGCGCCAGCAGCTTACAGCCCCGGGATTCGGGGGGACAGCCCCAGCATTTT.

The gene calls are TRBV5-1 and TRBJ2-1; D is unresolved. Germline CDR1 is SGHRS and CDR2 is YFSETQ. The CDR3 loop spans 14 amino acids. V was clipped by 0 bases and J by 8 bases, with 12 bases between them. The CDR3 DNA is TGCGCCAGCAGCTTGGAAAAGCCTTCTCATGAGCAGTTCTTC. Its protein product is CASSLEKPSHEQFF.

The genes are TRBV18 and TRBJ1-1, with a tentative D call TRBD1 (5 bases). The CDR3 sequence is 15 residues long. CDR1 is KGHSH and CDR2 is LQKENI in the germline V gene. V was shortened by 3 bases and J by 5 bases, with 16 bases between the two germline ends. The CDR3 DNA reads as TGTGCCAGCTCACCCCTGAGCCAGGGTGGTACTGAAGCTTTCTTT. This codes for CASSPLSQGGTEAFF.

The J gene is TRBJ2-3, the V gene TRBV2, with D possibly TRBD1 on 8 matching bases. V dropped 6 bases and J dropped 2 bases, with 15 bases sitting between them. CDR3 size: 15 residues. The germline gives CDR1 SNHLY, CDR2 FYNNEI. CDR3 in DNA: TGTGCCAGCAGCGTACAGGGGGGGGCCACAGATACGCAGTATTTT. Amino acid sequence: CASSVQGGATDTQYF.

The chain combines TRBV10-3 with TRBJ1-1; D might be TRBD1 (5 bases). With 10 bases removed from V and 5 bases from J, the gap between germline ends came to 17 bases. From germline, CDR1 is ENHRY and CDR2 SYGVKD. The CDR3 spans 13 residues. CDR3 in DNA: TGTGCCAGCAAGTACGCAGGGTTGACTGAAGCTTTCTTT. It specifies CASKYAGLTEAFF.

This sequence joins TRBV11-2 and TRBJ2-3; 7 bases line up with TRBD2. This CDR3 spans 15 amino acids. In germline, CDR1 is SGHAT, CDR2 FQNNGV. The trim removed 3 bases at V and 1 base at J, leaving 4 bases unmatched. The CDR3 here is CASSFISGGTDTQYF. As DNA, the CDR3 is TGTGCCAGCAGCTTTATAAGCGGGGGCACAGATACGCAGTATTTT.

This chain connects TRBV7-2 to TRBJ2-3; D is uncertain. Trimming stripped 6 bases from V and 4 bases from J, with 5 bases between. The V gene's germline CDR1 is SGHTA and CDR2 FQGNSA. The CDR3 length is 11 residues. The CDR3 DNA sequence: TGTGCCAGCAGACGAGCAGATACGCAGTATTTT. It translates to CASRRADTQYF. The entire variable domain, with the rest obtained from reference TRBV7-2 and TRBJ2-3, is as follows: GAGVSQSPSNKVTEKGKDVELRCDPISGHTALYWYRQSLGQGLEFLIYFQGNSAPDKSGLPSDRFSAERTGGSVSTLTIQRTQQEDSAVYLCASRRADTQYFGPGTRLTVL.

CDR3 region: CASSYSVVTPNTEAFF. CDR3 bases: TGTGCCAGCAGTTACTCGGTGGTGACACCGAACACTGAAGCTTTCTTT. The J gene is TRBJ1-1, the V gene TRBV6-5; D is unclear. Germline V gives CDR1 MNHEY, CDR2 SVGAGI. V lost 0 bases, J lost 1 base, and 12 bases lay in between. The CDR3 length is 16 residues.

The rearrangement joins TRBV5-1 to TRBJ2-3; TRBD2 aligns across 7 bases. With 0 bases clipped from V and 6 bases from J, the junction kept 13 bases outside the gene matches. The germline gives CDR1 SGHRS, CDR2 YFSETQ. CDR3 length: 17 residues. CDR3 region: CASSLEYPGGKGDTQYF. CDR3 sequence (DNA): TGCGCCAGCAGCTTGGAGTATCCGGGGGGTAAAGGGGATACGCAGTATTTT.

The chain carries TRBV5-1 and TRBJ1-3, with 7 positions matching TRBD1. Per the germline V gene, CDR1 is SGHRS and CDR2 is YFSETQ. There are 16 residues in the CDR3. V shed 4 bases and J 0 bases; nucleotides not matched to a gene: 7. The CDR3: CASSPGTVHSGNTIYF. The CDR3 DNA sequence: TGCGCCAGCAGCCCCGGGACAGTCCACTCTGGAAACACCATATATTTT.

This clone occurred once. V is TRBV29-1 and J is TRBJ2-3; 12 bases fit TRBD1. The junction had 8 bases not matched to a gene; V was cut back by 1 base and J by 6 bases. CDR1 and CDR2 (germline): SQVTM, ANQGSEA. The CDR3 runs 16 residues. CDR3 DNA sequence: TGCAGCGTTGAAGGGGGACAGGGGGCGCCGCCGGATACGCAGTATTTT. Its translation is CSVEGGQGAPPDTQYF.

In DNA, the CDR3 is TGTGCCAGCAGCTCCCGGGACAGGGAGGGAGATGAAAAACTGTTTTTT. This gives the protein CASSSRDREGDEKLFF. The V call is TRBV7-9, the J call TRBJ1-4, with TRBD1 matching over 9 bases. The germline V gene encodes CDR1 SEHNR and CDR2 FQNEAQ (reference sequence). The CDR3 length is 16 residues. Trimming cost V 4 bases and J 6 bases; bases outside gene matches: 9. Complete variable domain (other parts from reference TRBV7-9 and TRBJ1-4): DTGVSQNPRHKITKRGQNVTFRCDPISEHNRLYWYRQTLGQGPEFLTYFQNEAQLEKSRLLSDRFSAERPKGSFSTLEIQRTEQGDSAMYLCASSSRDREGDEKLFFGSGTQLSVL.

The chain joins TRBV2 to TRBJ2-2; D remains unclear. The CDR3 runs to 15 residues. The ends were cut back, 7 bases at V and 2 bases at J, with 14 bases in the middle. Per the germline V gene, CDR1 is SNHLY and CDR2 is FYNNEI. The CDR3 sequence: CASTERYINTGELFF. The CDR3 region has the DNA TGTGCCAGCACCGAACGTTACATAAACACCGGGGAGCTGTTTTTT.

The chain has TRBV7-9 and TRBJ2-1; D is possibly TRBD2 (7 bases). CDR3 size: 15 residues. Germline values: CDR1 SEHNR, CDR2 FQNEAQ (reference sequence). Trimming removed 7 bases at V and 2 bases at J, with 15 bases between. DNA of the CDR3: TGTGCCAGCACCATAAGGGGGGGCGCCTACAATGAGCAGTTCTTC. Translating gives CASTIRGGAYNEQFF.

The chain links TRBV15 to TRBJ2-5, with D maybe TRBD2 (6 bases). CDR1 and CDR2 from the germline V gene are LNHNV and YYDKDF (reference sequence). V was trimmed by 1 base and J by 5 bases, leaving 17 bases between them. CDR3 length: 16 residues. This CDR3 is CATSRGGTASPETQYF. CDR3 nucleotide sequence: TGTGCCACCAGCAGAGGAGGGACTGCGTCCCCGGAGACCCAGTACTTC.

The chain combines TRBV6-6 with TRBJ2-1; D may be TRBD2 (5 bases). Trimming left V 5 bases short and J 0 bases short, with 11 bases between. The germline V gene encodes CDR1 MNHNY and CDR2 SVGAGI (reference sequence). The CDR3 runs to 15 residues. DNA for the CDR3: TGTGCCAGCAGTACGCTAGGGAGCTCCTACAATGAGCAGTTCTTC. This codes for CASSTLGSSYNEQFF.

This clone was found a few times. The chain joins TRBV19 to TRBJ1-6; possible D gene TRBD1, 5 bases. The V end was cut by 5 bases, the J end by 3 bases, with 14 bases between. CDR1 is LNHDA, CDR2 SQIVND, per germline (reference sequence). CDR3 length: 16 amino acids. The CDR3 DNA follows: TGTGCCAGTAGTCCCCTAACCGGGGGCTATAATTCACCCCTCCACTTT. The encoded protein is CASSPLTGGYNSPLHF.

The genes are TRBV30 and TRBJ1-2; TRBD1 matches 7 bases. This CDR3 spans 14 amino acids. In germline, CDR1 is GTSNPN, CDR2 SVGIG (reference sequence). The V gene end was trimmed by 5 bases and the J gene end by 4 bases; junction bases not matched to a gene: 10. This CDR3 is CAWEGTASVYGYTF. The CDR3 bases are TGTGCCTGGGAAGGGACAGCTTCAGTCTATGGCTACACCTTC. Full variable domain (missing parts from reference TRBV30 and TRBJ1-2): SQTIHQWPATLVQPVGSPLSLECTVEGTSNPNLYWYRQAAGRGLQLLFYSVGIGQISSEVPQNLSASRPQDRQFILSSKKLLLSDSGFYLCAWEGTASVYGYTFGSGTRLTVV.

The genes are TRBV7-2 and TRBJ1-5; D remains ambiguous. CDR3 length: 13 amino acids. The germline V gene encodes CDR1 SGHTA and CDR2 FQGNSA. Trimming stripped 1 base from V and 11 bases from J, with 12 bases between. The CDR3: CASSLGGLKSQHF. The DNA of the CDR3 is TGTGCCAGCAGCTTAGGAGGCCTGAAGTCCCAGCATTTT.

This clone came up a few times. V gene TRBV4-3 combines with J gene TRBJ1-2; a possible D gene is TRBD1 (6 bases). Trimming pared 5 bases from V and 5 bases from J, leaving 12 bases between. CDR1 is LGHNA and CDR2 is YSLEER in the germline V gene. The length of the CDR3 is 13 residues. The CDR3 loop reads CASSAPGQYGYTF. The CDR3 coding sequence is TGCGCCAGCAGCGCGCCGGGACAATATGGCTACACCTTC.

The chain carries TRBV5-8 and TRBJ2-1; 9 nucleotides match TRBD2. This CDR3 comprises 15 residues. The germline V gene encodes CDR1 SGHTS and CDR2 YDEGEE. Unmatched junction bases numbered 8, after V lost 5 bases and J lost 5 bases. The DNA of the CDR3 is TGTGCCAGCAGTTTAGGACTAGCGAGGAACAATGAGCAGTTCTTC. Its translation: CASSLGLARNNEQFF. Complete variable domain (other parts from reference TRBV5-8 and TRBJ2-1): EAGVTQSPTHLIKTRGQQATLRCSPISGHTSVYWYQQALGLGLQFLLWYDEGEERNRGNFPPRFSGRQFPNYSSELNVNALELEDSALYLCASSLGLARNNEQFFGPGTRLTVL.

This clone showed up just once. The J gene is TRBJ1-2, the V gene TRBV10-3; TRBD1 matches 11 bases. J gave up 10 bases and V 8 bases, and 9 bases lay outside the gene matches. CDR3 length equals 13 residues. The germline V gene encodes CDR1 ENHRY and CDR2 SYGVKD. The CDR3 is CAIGTGGLGVYTF. The CDR3 region has the DNA TGTGCCATCGGGACAGGGGGGTTAGGAGTCTACACCTTC.

CDR3 coding DNA: TGTGCCAGCAGCGTAGTAGGGGAGAACACTGAAGCTTTCTTT. Protein product: CASSVVGENTEAFF. This chain connects TRBV9 to TRBJ1-1; weak D call: TRBD1 (5 bases). Germline V gives CDR1 SGDLS, CDR2 YYNGEE. There are 14 residues in the CDR3. Trimming took 0 bases from V and 1 from J, leaving 7 bases between them. Complete variable domain (other parts from reference TRBV9 and TRBJ1-1): DSGVTQTPKHLITATGQRVTLRCSPRSGDLSVYWYQQSLDQGLQFLIQYYNGEERAKGNILERFSAQQFPDLHSELNLSSLELGDSALYFCASSVVGENTEAFFGQGTRLTVV.

The chain recombines TRBV4-3 with TRBJ2-5; TRBD2 might be the D (5 bases). Germline V gene data show CDR1 as LGHNA and CDR2 as YSLEER. The CDR3 runs 14 residues. V was pared by 0 bases and J by 5 bases, with 10 bases between. The CDR3 spells CASSQDGLAETQYF. Written as DNA, the CDR3 is TGCGCCAGCAGCCAAGATGGGCTAGCTGAGACCCAGTACTTC.

The chain is built from TRBV6-6 and TRBJ1-1, with 9 bases aligning to TRBD1. The germline V gene encodes CDR1 MNHNY and CDR2 SVGAGI (reference sequence). The CDR3 is 15 residues long. V lost 5 bases and J lost 0; bases outside the gene matches: 4. In DNA form, the CDR3 reads TGTGCCAGCAGTCCGGGACAGGGACTGAACACTGAAGCTTTCTTT. Translation: CASSPGQGLNTEAFF.

The V gene is TRBV19, the J gene TRBJ2-1, with TRBD2 identical over 12 bases. V gave up 9 bases and J gave up 12 bases; unmatched junction bases: 6. The CDR3 runs 12 residues. The germline CDR1 and CDR2 sequences are LNHDA and SQIVND (reference sequence). CDR3 DNA: TGTGCCAGCTCTAGCGGGGGGGCCCGGCAGTTCTTC. This translates into CASSSGGARQFF.

The chain links TRBV5-6 to TRBJ2-4, with 11 bases lining up with TRBD1. Germline V gene data show CDR1 as SGHDT and CDR2 as YYEEEE. V dropped 3 bases and J dropped 7; count of bases not matched to a gene: 0. The CDR3 spans 13 residues. The CDR3 DNA reads as TGTGCCAGCAGCTGGGACAGGGGGAACATTCAGTACTTC. It translates to CASSWDRGNIQYF.